These 10 T cell receptor beta chains share one sample of origin, sequenced in a study of T cell changes during pregnancy in multiple sclerosis. Some clones are missing from TCRdb's copy, which holds only in-frame ones; the method was immunoSEQ multiplex PCR. The data contain approximately 35,000 clones, roughly 90% of them singletons. Sequences were derived from CD4+ T cells from peripheral blood mononuclear cells, sampled in the second trimester of pregnancy. The receptors shown here come from a female donor in good health, enrolled as a control in a pregnancy study.

The V and J genes are TRBV5-3 and TRBJ2-1; the match to TRBD2 covers 12 bases. TRBV5-3 is recorded as an ORF, its role being uncertain. This CDR3 has 16 residues. J gave up 7 bases and V 4 bases, and 9 bases lay outside the gene matches. In DNA, the CDR3 is TGTGCCAGAAGCCGGACTAGCGGGGTAGAGATAAATGAGCAGTTCTTC. Translated: CARSRTSGVEINEQFF.

The chain couples TRBV6-1 to TRBJ2-7, with D perhaps TRBD2 (5 bases). The CDR3 extends over 11 amino acids. Trimming shortened V by 7 bases and J by 6 bases, and 10 bases separated the two germline ends. The V gene's germline CDR1 is MNHNS and CDR2 SASEGT. The chain's CDR3 is CASKREGEQYF. The CDR3 DNA sequence: TGTGCCAGCAAGCGAGAGGGCGAGCAGTACTTC.

The chain links TRBV10-3 to TRBJ2-7; D is undetermined. The CDR3 runs to 14 residues. V was cut by 3 bases and J by 0 bases, with 9 bases left in between. Germline loops: CDR1 ENHRY, CDR2 SYGVKD. CDR3 in DNA: TGTGCCATCAGTGACTATCGTAGCTCCTACGAGCAGTACTTC. Translated, it gives CAISDYRSSYEQYF.

The V gene is TRBV6-4, the J gene TRBJ2-1; 8 bases agree with TRBD2. V lost 2 bases to trimming and J lost 8 bases; unmatched junction nucleotides: 26. The CDR3 has 21 amino acids. Germline-derived CDR1 and CDR2 are MRHNA and SNTAGT. The CDR3 sequence is CASSDPIHSLSREGITDEQFF. CDR3 sequence (DNA): TGTGCCAGCAGTGACCCCATTCACTCCCTCTCTCGGGAGGGCATTACGGATGAGCAGTTCTTC.

This chain joins TRBV19 and TRBJ1-1, with 8 bases that match TRBD1. Germline CDR1 reads LNHDA; CDR2 reads SQIVND (reference sequence). With V trimmed by 8 bases and J by 3 bases, 5 bases remained unmatched. This CDR3 contains 13 residues. The CDR3 region is CASWDRLYTEAFF. CDR3 nucleotides: TGTGCCAGTTGGGACAGGCTGTACACTGAAGCTTTCTTT.

V gene TRBV11-3 combines with J gene TRBJ2-3; tentative D call: TRBD2 (7 bases). From germline, CDR1 is SGHNT and CDR2 YENEEA. Trimming left V 5 bases short and J 0 bases short, with 21 bases between. The CDR3 extends over 18 amino acids. This CDR3 reads CASSPPSGGAGSTDTQYF. The CDR3 DNA is TGTGCCAGCAGCCCTCCCTCTGGGGGGGCGGGTAGCACAGATACGCAGTATTTT. Looking up the rest from reference TRBV11-3 and TRBJ2-3 gives the full variable domain: EAGVVQSPRYKIIEKKQPVAFWCNPISGHNTLYWYLQNLGQGPELLIRYENEEAVDDSQLPKDRFSAERLKGVDSTLKIQPAELGDSAVYLCASSPPSGGAGSTDTQYFGPGTRLTVL.

The chain recombines TRBV4-3 with TRBJ1-2; TRBD1 matches 8 bases. CDR1 is LGHNA, CDR2 YSLEER, per germline. The length of the CDR3 is 16 residues. V dropped 0 bases and J dropped 2; count of bases not matched to a gene: 5. CDR3 protein: CASSQDWNRGNYGYTF. The CDR3 DNA reads TGCGCCAGCAGCCAAGATTGGAACAGGGGGAACTATGGCTACACCTTC.

The chain couples TRBV10-3 to TRBJ2-3; TRBD2 agrees at 11 bases. Trimming at V came to 5 bases and at J to 0 bases, leaving 7 bases not matched to a gene. CDR1 ENHRY and CDR2 SYGVKD come from the germline V gene. This CDR3 has 17 residues. The DNA of the CDR3 is TGTGCCATCAGTAAGGGGACTAGCGGTTCTAGCACAGATACGCAGTATTTT. Translating it yields CAISKGTSGSSTDTQYF.

This chain joins TRBV7-2 and TRBJ2-4, with TRBD2 identical over 12 bases. The V segment lost 1 base and the J segment 7 bases; nucleotides outside the gene matches: 5. This CDR3 is 16 amino acids long. CDR1 is SGHTA and CDR2 is FQGNSA in the germline V gene. CDR3 sequence (DNA): TGTGCCAGCAGCTTAGAACTAGCGGGGGGTTGGAACATTCAGTACTTC. It translates to CASSLELAGGWNIQYF.

V and J are TRBV13 and TRBJ2-1, with TRBD2 matching 14 bases. This CDR3 comprises 18 residues. Germline V gene data show CDR1 as PRHDT and CDR2 as FYEKMQ (reference sequence). The ends lost 5 bases at V and 2 bases at J; junction bases unmatched: 8. The DNA of the CDR3 is TGTGCCAGCAGCCCGACTAGCGGGAGGGCCCTAGCCTACAATGAGCAGTTCTTC. Protein sequence: CASSPTSGRALAYNEQFF.